What follows are 18 T cell receptor beta chains derived from one specimen sequenced in a study of cytomegalovirus exposure and HLA in healthy donors. Use of 60 Vbeta and 13 Jbeta primers characterized the PCR. Profiling relied on immunoSEQ multiplex PCR, and the TCRdb table lists in-frame clones only, not all of them. Of tens of thousands of clones detected, around three quarters appear once; the ten largest clones hold 8.1%. The specimen sequenced was PBMCs. These receptors all stem from a young man in good health and CMV-seropositive.

This clone has a single count. The genes are TRBV5-1 and TRBJ1-1; 8 nucleotides line up with TRBD1. V shed 0 bases and J 2 bases; nucleotides not matched to a gene: 3. This CDR3 comprises 15 residues. Per the germline V gene, CDR1 is SGHRS and CDR2 is YFSETQ. The CDR3 reads CASSLEGTGNTEAFF. The CDR3 nucleotides are TGCGCCAGCAGCTTGGAGGGGACAGGCAACACTGAAGCTTTCTTT.

The chain carries TRBV27 and TRBJ1-2, with a weak D call TRBD1 (6 bases). There are 14 residues in the CDR3. In germline, CDR1 is MNHEY, CDR2 SMNVEV (reference sequence). V lost 0 bases and J 5 bases, leaving 10 bases between the germline ends. The chain's CDR3 is CASSLSHRVYGYTF. CDR3 bases: TGTGCCAGCAGTTTATCACACAGGGTGTATGGCTACACCTTC.

V usage is TRBV27 and J usage is TRBJ2-7; TRBD2 agrees at 8 bases. The V gene's germline CDR1 is MNHEY and CDR2 SMNVEV (reference sequence). V shed 6 bases, J shed 4 bases, and the junction held 5 bases outside the gene matches. This CDR3 spans 13 amino acids. CDR3 in amino acids: CASRGSGEYEQYF. CDR3 DNA: TGTGCCAGCAGGGGTAGCGGGGAGTACGAGCAGTACTTC.

The V gene is TRBV10-1, the J gene TRBJ1-1; D may be TRBD1 (5 bases). This CDR3 is built from 13 residues. The germline V gene encodes CDR1 WNHNN and CDR2 SYGVQD (reference sequence). With 0 bases removed from V and 8 bases from J, the gap between germline ends came to 10 bases. The CDR3 is CASSESGAPEAFF. The DNA of the CDR3 is TGCGCCAGCAGTGAGTCTGGGGCTCCAGAAGCTTTCTTT.

The V and J genes are TRBV5-6 and TRBJ2-1, with TRBD1 matching 9 bases. The CDR3 totals 14 residues. V lost 3 bases, J lost 8 bases, and 6 bases stayed unmatched. Germline values: CDR1 SGHDT, CDR2 YYEEEE. The CDR3 loop reads CASSWGQGADEQFF. CDR3 DNA: TGTGCCAGCAGCTGGGGACAGGGAGCGGATGAGCAGTTCTTC. Full variable domain (missing parts from reference TRBV5-6 and TRBJ2-1): DAGVTQSPTHLIKTRGQQVTLRCSPKSGHDTVSWYQQALGQGPQFIFQYYEEEERQRGNFPDRFSGHQFPNYSSELNVNALLLGDSALYLCASSWGQGADEQFFGPGTRLTVL.

This chain uses TRBV19 with TRBJ1-1, with D tentatively TRBD1 (6 bases). Trimming took 4 bases from V and 1 from J, leaving 13 bases between them. CDR1 LNHDA and CDR2 SQIVND come from the germline V gene (reference sequence). The CDR3 totals 15 residues. The CDR3 coding sequence is TGTGCCAGTAGTAAAGACAGGTGGGCGAACACTGAAGCTTTCTTT. It codes for CASSKDRWANTEAFF.

V usage is TRBV5-8 and J usage is TRBJ2-1; 9 bases agree with TRBD1. With V trimmed by 4 bases and J by 7 bases, 3 bases remained unmatched. The germline gives CDR1 SGHTS, CDR2 YDEGEE. The CDR3 runs to 13 residues. The chain's CDR3 is CASSRDRANEQFF. As DNA, the CDR3 is TGTGCCAGCAGCCGGGACAGGGCGAATGAGCAGTTCTTC.

V and J are TRBV6-1 and TRBJ1-2; 8 bases match TRBD1. Germline lookup yields CDR1 MNHNS and CDR2 SASEGT. The CDR3 runs to 14 residues. Losses at the gene ends were 6 bases for V and 4 bases for J; bases not matched to a gene: 7. The CDR3 sequence: CASSLQGVAYGYTF. DNA of the CDR3: TGTGCCAGCAGCCTACAGGGGGTGGCCTATGGCTACACCTTC.

V and J are TRBV19 and TRBJ1-5; 7 bases line up with TRBD1. V dropped 4 bases and J dropped 4; count of bases not matched to a gene: 10. Germline V gives CDR1 LNHDA, CDR2 SQIVND (reference sequence). The CDR3 sequence is 16 residues long. CDR3 sequence: CASSTGRQGWNQPQHF. The CDR3 DNA sequence: TGTGCCAGTAGTACGGGGCGACAGGGTTGGAATCAGCCCCAGCATTTT.

The chain combines TRBV6-5 with TRBJ2-7; the D gene is possibly TRBD2 (5 bases). In germline, CDR1 is MNHEY, CDR2 SVGAGI. The V gene lost 8 bases and the J gene lost 2 bases, with 13 bases spanning the gap. CDR3 length: 13 amino acids. The CDR3 region is CASGSDGTYEQYF. The CDR3 DNA is TGTGCCAGCGGGTCGGACGGGACCTACGAGCAGTACTTC.

As to this clone: The junction and the germline gene differ at one end; a read error may be behind it. The chain recombines TRBV6-6 with TRBJ2-7; TRBD2 might be the D (5 bases). This CDR3 is built from 13 residues. Germline V lookup: CDR1 MNHNY, CDR2 SVGAGI (reference sequence). The DNA for the CDR3 is TGTGCCAGCAGTGACTCCGGGGTCTACGAGCAGTACTTC. Encoded protein: CASSDSGVYEQYF.

The chain uses TRBV28 and TRBJ1-6; 10 bases fit TRBD1. The CDR3 has 12 amino acids. V shed 6 bases, J shed 12 bases, and the junction held 2 bases outside the gene matches. Germline CDR1 MDHEN, CDR2 SYDVKM. DNA of the CDR3: TGTGCCAGCAGGACAGGGGGCAAACCCCTCCACTTT. Translated: CASRTGGKPLHF.

V usage is TRBV6-5 and J usage is TRBJ1-5; TRBD1 might be the D (5 bases). The CDR3 has 13 residues. With 0 bases removed from V and 13 bases from J, the gap between germline ends came to 13 bases. Germline V CDR1 and CDR2: MNHEY, SVGAGI. For the CDR3, the DNA is TGTGCCAGCAGTTACTCGATGGGGGGAAAGCAGCATTTT. Its protein product is CASSYSMGGKQHF.

This chain uses TRBV6-1 with TRBJ2-5, with D possibly matching TRBD1 (6 bases). With 7 bases removed from V and 1 base from J, the gap between germline ends came to 16 bases. This CDR3 contains 15 residues. Germline CDR1 MNHNS, CDR2 SASEGT. As DNA, the CDR3 is TGTGCCAGCAATAGGTTAGGGACACTCCAAGAGACCCAGTACTTC. The encoded protein is CASNRLGTLQETQYF.

The chain has TRBV11-2 and TRBJ2-4; the match to TRBD2 covers 15 bases. Germline values: CDR1 SGHAT, CDR2 FQNNGV. The length of the CDR3 is 18 residues. The V gene end was trimmed by 5 bases and the J gene end by 5 bases; junction bases not matched to a gene: 10. The CDR3 coding sequence is TGTGCCAGCAGCCGTGGACTAGCGGGGGGGCCCCTCGAAAACATTCAGTACTTC. This sequence encodes CASSRGLAGGPLENIQYF.

V usage is TRBV7-9 and J usage is TRBJ1-3; 7 nucleotides match TRBD1. The germline V gene encodes CDR1 SEHNR and CDR2 FQNEAQ (reference sequence). The CDR3 runs 16 residues. Germline trimming cut 2 bases from V and 0 bases from J; bases unmatched to any gene: 4. CDR3 in amino acids: CASSLSGGHSGNTIYF. The CDR3 nucleotides read TGTGCCAGCAGCTTATCAGGGGGACACTCTGGAAACACCATATATTTT.

The chain has TRBV6-5 and TRBJ2-3; D possibly corresponds to TRBD2 (5 bases). Germline-derived CDR1 and CDR2 are MNHEY and SVGAGI. Trimming pared 0 bases from V and 2 bases from J, leaving 9 bases between. The CDR3 has 15 amino acids. CDR3: CASSYSGSDTDTQYF. CDR3 DNA: TGTGCCAGCAGTTACTCGGGGAGCGACACAGATACGCAGTATTTT.

The rearrangement uses TRBV7-3 and TRBJ2-3; 11 bases match TRBD1. The CDR3 runs 17 residues. The V gene end was trimmed by 2 bases and the J gene end by 4 bases; junction bases not matched to a gene: 8. Germline CDR1 reads SGHTA; CDR2 reads FQGTGA. The CDR3 nucleotides read TGTGCCAGCAGCTTATGGACAGGGGGCATATTGCCAGATACGCAGTATTTT. It is translated as CASSLWTGGILPDTQYF.